This TCR beta chain was profiled in a study of blood T cells in healthy people across ages. Study-wide results and caveats: Estimates based on one million T cells were treated as lower bounds.

On this clonotype: The antigen is unknown.

The CDR3 totals 14 residues. CDR1 is MNHNS and CDR2 is SASEGT in the germline V gene. Trimming shortened V by 8 bases and J by 1 base, and 15 bases separated the two germline ends. Together with a sample-barcoded 5' primer, a J-beta primer mix was included in a second PCR lasting 7 to 11 cycles. Every cDNA was tagged by a template-switch adaptor with 12 random nucleotides. A single record per CDR3 protein comes from TCRdb applying MiXCR to the 5' RACE reads. The table shows about 1.8 million distinct CDR3 sequences, with about 49% occurring only once. The chain combines TRBV6-1 with TRBJ2-7; no definite D call. This receptor was identified in a woman aged 35 to 49 in good health. Sequencing was performed on blood. The CDR3 loop reads CASSNFGPSYEQYF. The CDR3 DNA is TGTGCCAGCTCCAACTTCGGCCCATCCTACGAGCAGTACTTC.